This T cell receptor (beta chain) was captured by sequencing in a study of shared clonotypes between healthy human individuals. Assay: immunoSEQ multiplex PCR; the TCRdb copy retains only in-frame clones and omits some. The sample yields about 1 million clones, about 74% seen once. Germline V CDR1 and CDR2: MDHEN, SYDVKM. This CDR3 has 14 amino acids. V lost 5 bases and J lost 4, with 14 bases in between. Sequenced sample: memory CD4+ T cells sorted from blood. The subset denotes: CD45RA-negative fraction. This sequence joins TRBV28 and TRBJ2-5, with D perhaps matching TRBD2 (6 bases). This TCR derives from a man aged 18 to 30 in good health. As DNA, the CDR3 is TGTGCCAGCAGTCTAGGGGCGCGGGGAGAGACCCAGTACTTC. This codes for CASSLGARGETQYF.